The 25 T cell receptor beta chains presented below share a single source sample, sequenced in a study of T cell repertoires in cytomegalovirus infection. TCRdb analysed the reads with MiXCR anew, one entry per CDR3 protein. The sample includes some 600,000 distinct CDR3 sequences, approximately 24% of them seen just once. The sequencing input was CD8+ T cells from PBMCs. Source of these receptors: a human donor in good health (CMV status not recorded). Some clones in this sample may be carry-over from other donors' samples.

In the case of this clonotype: Since the CDR3 does not end with the conserved phenylalanine or tryptophan, this likely comes from a read error. The chain has TRBV14 and TRBJ1-3; 12 nucleotides align to TRBD1. The CDR3 is made up of 18 amino acids. Unmatched junction bases numbered 7, after V lost 4 bases and J lost 0 bases. The germline gives CDR1 SGHDN, CDR2 FVKESK. The CDR3 DNA reads TGTGCCAGCAGCCCGGGACAGGGGGCGGCCCCCTCTGGAAACACCATATATATT. As protein: CASSPGQGAAPSGNTIYI.

The chain couples TRBV3-1 to TRBJ2-2, with D uncertain. In germline, CDR1 is LGHDT, CDR2 YNNKEL (reference sequence). The CDR3 has 15 amino acids. V lost 4 bases and J 4 bases, leaving 13 bases between the germline ends. CDR3 region: CASSRSVASTGELFF. CDR3 nucleotides: TGTGCCAGCAGCCGTTCAGTGGCAAGCACCGGGGAGCTGTTTTTT.

This clonotype was seen a few times. In nucleotides, the CDR3 is TGTGCCAGCAGCACGACCGGGACAGACTACTATGGCTACACCTTC. Translating gives CASSTTGTDYYGYTF. The chain employs TRBV7-2 and TRBJ1-2; TRBD1 aligns across 7 bases. Looked up from germline, CDR1 is SGHTA and CDR2 is FQGNSA. The CDR3 contains 15 residues. Unmatched junction bases numbered 9, after V lost 5 bases and J lost 3 bases.

Ten or more counts support this clonotype. V usage is TRBV7-6 and J usage is TRBJ2-2, with 8 bases fitting TRBD2. The CDR3 has 14 residues. J was trimmed by 5 bases and V by 8 bases; bases with no gene match: 7. Germline V gene sequence: CDR1 SGHVS, CDR2 FNYEAQ. Here the CDR3 DNA reads TGTGCCAGCGATCGGGGGGGCAGGACCGGGGAGCTGTTTTTT. It translates to CASDRGGRTGELFF.

This clonotype was detected ten times or more. This chain uses TRBV7-8 with TRBJ2-2; D uncertain. The CDR3 totals 17 residues. Germline assignment: CDR1 SGHVS and CDR2 FQNEAQ. Trimming shortened V by 5 bases and J by 0 bases, and 16 bases separated the two germline ends. CDR3 sequence (DNA): TGTGCCAGCAGCACCCCCTCCCGCACCGCGAACACCGGGGAGCTGTTTTTT. Encoded protein: CASSTPSRTANTGELFF.

This clonotype was observed many times. The chain uses TRBV20-1 and TRBJ1-2; 7 nucleotides agree with TRBD1. In germline, CDR1 is DFQATT, CDR2 SNEGSKA (reference sequence). The CDR3 spans 14 residues. V trimming: 5 bases; J trimming: 4 bases; junction bases outside the gene matches: 10. CDR3 sequence reads: CSALAQTGSYGYTF. The CDR3 DNA follows: TGCAGTGCTTTAGCCCAGACAGGGAGCTATGGCTACACCTTC.

This chain links TRBV15 with TRBJ2-7, with a weak D call TRBD1 (6 bases). V was cut by 4 bases and J by 0 bases, with 16 bases left in between. CDR3 length: 16 residues. CDR1 LNHNV and CDR2 YYDKDF come from the germline V gene (reference sequence). The DNA for the CDR3 is TGTGCCACCAGCATAAACCGGGACAAGAGCTCCTACGAGCAGTACTTC. The encoded protein is CATSINRDKSSYEQYF. Using reference TRBV15 and TRBJ2-7 for the parts outside the CDR3, the full variable domain is DAMVIQNPRYQVTQFGKPVTLSCSQTLNHNVMYWYQQKSSQAPKLLFHYYDKDFNNEADTPDNFQSRRPNTSFCFLDIRSPGLGDTAMYLCATSINRDKSSYEQYFGPGTRLTVT.

Regarding this clonotype: Given a much more abundant clone one base away, this may be a read error. This rearrangement joins TRBV7-8 to TRBJ2-2; D perhaps matches TRBD2 (6 bases). From germline, CDR1 is SGHVS and CDR2 FQNEAQ. The CDR3 sequence is 15 residues long. The CDR3 protein is CASSFWEENTGERFF. The CDR3, as DNA: TGTGCCAGCAGCTTCTGGGAGGAGAACACCGGGGAGCGGTTTTTT.

The chain uses TRBV27 and TRBJ1-1; D gene uncertain. CDR1 MNHEY and CDR2 SMNVEV come from the germline V gene (reference sequence). The CDR3 contains 13 residues. V lost 10 bases to trimming and J lost 1 base, with 13 bases between them. CDR3 DNA: TGTGCCACGTCCCAGGCGAGGAACACTGAAGCTTTCTTT. This translates into CATSQARNTEAFF.

In this sample, this clonotype turned up a few times. This sequence joins TRBV6-2 or TRBV6-3 and TRBJ1-5; D may be TRBD1 (5 bases). The CDR3 sequence is 14 residues long. The germline CDR1 and CDR2 sequences are MNHEY and SVGEGT. V was cut by 2 bases and J by 7 bases, with 12 bases left in between. Here the CDR3 reads CASSYDEGYQPQHF. As DNA, the CDR3 is TGTGCCAGCAGTTACGATGAGGGGTACCAGCCCCAGCATTTT.

This clonotype was counted at least ten times. The V call is TRBV6-8, the J call TRBJ2-3, with 7 bases that match TRBD2. The ends lost 3 bases at V and 1 base at J; junction bases unmatched: 1. Per the germline V gene, CDR1 is MNHGY and CDR2 is SAAAGT. The CDR3 has 14 residues. CDR3 in DNA: TGTGCCAGCAGTTATCGGGGGGGCACAGATACGCAGTATTTT. It translates to CASSYRGGTDTQYF.

The chain combines TRBV6-8 with TRBJ2-3, with TRBD2 identical over 14 bases. The germline V gene has CDR1 MNHGY and CDR2 SAAAGT. Trimming cost V 0 bases and J 5 bases; bases outside gene matches: 4. This CDR3 has 17 residues. The chain's CDR3 is CASSYSTSGGVEDTQYF. Here the CDR3 DNA reads TGTGCCAGCAGTTACTCGACTAGCGGGGGGGTAGAAGATACGCAGTATTTT.

This clonotype turned up a few times. This chain connects TRBV9 to TRBJ1-5; D unresolved. This CDR3 has 14 amino acids. The germline V gene has CDR1 SGDLS and CDR2 YYNGEE. V was clipped by 3 bases and J by 4 bases, with 11 bases between them. The CDR3 spells CASSATRGNQPQHF. For the CDR3, the DNA is TGTGCCAGCAGCGCTACGCGAGGGAATCAGCCCCAGCATTTT.

This clonotype has a handful of counts. V gene TRBV28 combines with J gene TRBJ2-3, with D uncertain. CDR1 and CDR2 from the germline V gene are MDHEN and SYDVKM. This CDR3 has 15 amino acids. Trimming stripped 5 bases from V and 0 bases from J, with 12 bases between. CDR3 DNA: TGTGCCAGCAGTCCGGACGTCGTAAGCACAGATACGCAGTATTTT. This encodes CASSPDVVSTDTQYF. Looking up the rest from reference TRBV28 and TRBJ2-3 gives the full variable domain: DVKVTQSSRYLVKRTGEKVFLECVQDMDHENMFWYRQDPGLGLRLIYFSYDVKMKEKGDIPEGYSVSREKKERFSLILESASTNQTSMYLCASSPDVVSTDTQYFGPGTRLTVL.

The genes are TRBV27 and TRBJ2-2, with 8 bases identical to TRBD1. CDR1 and CDR2 from the germline V gene are MNHEY and SMNVEV (reference sequence). The CDR3 runs 15 residues. The ends lost 7 bases at V and 5 bases at J; junction bases unmatched: 9. The CDR3, as DNA: TGTGCCAGCACTTCAGGGGGCATCAGAACCGGGGAGCTGTTTTTT. Translated, it gives CASTSGGIRTGELFF.

This chain connects TRBV4-3 to TRBJ2-2, with a weak D call TRBD2 (6 bases). V was shortened by 0 bases and J by 4 bases, with 12 bases between the two germline ends. CDR1 and CDR2 (germline): LGHNA, YSLEER. The CDR3 has 16 amino acids. DNA for the CDR3: TGCGCCAGCAGCCAAGATATAGTGGGGGGCACCGGGGAGCTGTTTTTT. Translated: CASSQDIVGGTGELFF.

The table lists this clonotype with many counts. The V gene is TRBV7-2, the J gene TRBJ2-3; D is uncertain. V lost 2 bases and J lost 2, with 20 bases in between. The CDR3 extends over 18 amino acids. CDR1 is SGHTA, CDR2 FQGNSA, per germline. The CDR3, as DNA: TGTGCCAGCAGCTTAAAGATAGTGGTGCAGGCCCCCACAGATACGCAGTATTTT. Translating gives CASSLKIVVQAPTDTQYF. The full variable domain, its missing parts supplied by reference TRBV7-2 and TRBJ2-3, is GAGVSQSPSNKVTEKGKDVELRCDPISGHTALYWYRQSLGQGLEFLIYFQGNSAPDKSGLPSDRFSAERTGGSVSTLTIQRTQQEDSAVYLCASSLKIVVQAPTDTQYFGPGTRLTVL.

Ten or more counts support this clonotype. V and J are TRBV7-8 and TRBJ1-2; D might be TRBD1 (6 bases). This CDR3 is built from 14 residues. Germline CDR1 is SGHVS and CDR2 is FQNEAQ. V lost 4 bases, J lost 8 bases, and 17 bases lay in between. The DNA for the CDR3 is TGTGCCAGCAGCTATCGAACGGGGAGGGGGGGCTACACCTTC. Translated, it gives CASSYRTGRGGYTF. Together with reference TRBV7-8 and TRBJ1-2, the CDR3 gives the full variable domain: GAGVSQSPRYKVAKRGQDVALRCDPISGHVSLFWYQQALGQGPEFLTYFQNEAQLDKSGLPSDRFFAERPEGSVSTLKIQRTQQEDSAVYLCASSYRTGRGGYTFGSGTRLTVV.

The V and J genes are TRBV5-5 and TRBJ2-7, with D uncertain. V shed 3 bases and J shed 0 bases, with 10 bases lying between them. Per germline, CDR1 SGHKS and CDR2 YYEKEE (reference sequence). The CDR3 is 14 residues long. This CDR3 is CASSSKQSSYEQYF. The CDR3 nucleotides are TGTGCCAGCAGCTCTAAGCAGAGCTCCTACGAGCAGTACTTC.

This clonotype was detected only a few times. V and J are TRBV6-5 and TRBJ1-6, with D unresolved. Trimming removed 0 bases at V and 0 bases at J, with 12 bases between. The CDR3 has 18 amino acids. Germline CDR1 MNHEY, CDR2 SVGAGI. CDR3 sequence: CASSYSRVPGSYNSPLHF. The CDR3 DNA reads TGTGCCAGCAGTTACTCCCGCGTCCCGGGCTCCTATAATTCACCCCTCCACTTT.

This clonotype has a handful of counts. This chain uses TRBV6-2 or TRBV6-3 with TRBJ2-7; D may correspond to TRBD1 or TRBD2 (6 bases each). The CDR3 has 15 residues. The germline gives CDR1 MNHEY, CDR2 SVGEGT. V lost 4 bases and J lost 4, with 17 bases in between. CDR3 sequence (DNA): TGTGCCAGCAGTTCTCCGCTAGGGGGGCAGTACGAGCAGTACGTC. Its protein is CASSSPLGGQYEQYV.

This clonotype has ten or more counts. The CDR3 here is CASSLWDRVSGNTEAFF. CDR3 DNA: TGTGCCAGCAGCCTCTGGGACAGGGTTTCCGGGAACACTGAAGCTTTCTTT. The chain links TRBV11-2 to TRBJ1-1; 9 bases map to TRBD1. The CDR3 length is 17 residues. CDR1 SGHAT and CDR2 FQNNGV come from the germline V gene. Unmatched junction bases numbered 11, after V lost 5 bases and J lost 1 base.

This clonotype appeared a few times. This chain connects TRBV12-3 or TRBV12-4 to TRBJ2-7; the match to TRBD2 covers 9 bases. Trimming at V came to 7 bases and at J to 0 bases, leaving 10 bases not matched to a gene. This CDR3 contains 16 residues. The CDR3 DNA reads TGTGCCAGCAAGGCTAGCGGGGCTCGAAGCTCCTACGAGCAGTACTTC. Protein: CASKASGARSSYEQYF.

This clonotype has only a few counts. The chain joins TRBV7-6 to TRBJ1-5; no definite D call. Germline-derived CDR1 and CDR2 are SGHVS and FNYEAQ. The CDR3 runs to 12 residues. V was cut by 5 bases and J by 4 bases, with 6 bases left in between. The DNA of the CDR3 is TGTGCCAGCAGCCCAGAGAATCAGCCCCAGCATTTT. Its protein product is CASSPENQPQHF.

This clonotype was observed a handful of times. The chain combines TRBV4-1 with TRBJ1-2; D gene unclear. Trimming took 0 bases from V and 5 from J, leaving 7 bases between them. Germline values: CDR1 MGHRA, CDR2 YSYEKL. The CDR3 has 13 residues. The CDR3 region is CASSQDPGYGYTF. CDR3 nucleotide sequence: TGCGCCAGCAGCCAAGACCCCGGTTATGGCTACACCTTC.